This record covers a single T cell receptor beta chain. The CDR3 runs to 15 residues. Germline V gene sequence: CDR1 SGHTA, CDR2 FQGNSA. From its re-call of the 5' RACE reads, TCRdb lists each CDR3 protein once, without DNA. This sample's table reports approximately 200,000 distinct CDR3 sequences. These data originate in a study of monozygotic twins with inflammatory bowel disease. The chain uses TRBV7-2 and TRBJ1-2; absent DNA, TCRdb's TRBD1 call cannot be checked. Sequencing input: blood. This TCR was recovered from a human donor with ulcerative colitis or Crohn's disease, or a healthy co-twin of an affected twin (not recorded which). CDR3 sequence: CASSPTGGGGYGYTF.